This passage covers 29 T cell receptor beta chains from one sample sequenced in a study of blood T cell repertoires in COVID-19. TCRdb's copy holds only in-frame clones and misses some; the assay was immunoSEQ multiplex PCR. The sample has a few hundred thousand clones; roughly 84% are singletons. Input material: peripheral blood. These receptors were taken from a woman between 18 and 30 years old with acute or convalescent COVID-19.

The chain links TRBV27 to TRBJ2-1; 13 bases are a match to TRBD2. Trimming at V came to 3 bases and at J to 5 bases, leaving 1 base not matched to a gene. Germline V gene lookup returns CDR1 MNHEY and CDR2 SMNVEV (reference sequence). This CDR3 is built from 15 residues. DNA for the CDR3: TGTGCCAGCAGTTTTGGGACTAGCGGGGACAATGAGCAGTTCTTC. Amino acids: CASSFGTSGDNEQFF.

The V and J genes are TRBV5-6 and TRBJ2-7; TRBD1 matches 8 bases. J was trimmed by 5 bases and V by 3 bases; bases with no gene match: 13. CDR3 length: 16 residues. Germline CDR1 is SGHDT and CDR2 is YYEEEE. This CDR3 is CASSSPWAGGKDEQYF. DNA of the CDR3: TGTGCCAGCAGCTCCCCGTGGGCAGGGGGCAAGGACGAGCAGTACTTC.

This chain connects TRBV7-8 to TRBJ1-5; D remains unclear. The CDR3 runs to 13 residues. CDR1 SGHVS and CDR2 FQNEAQ come from the germline V gene. Trimming took off 5 bases at V and 6 bases at J, with 11 bases between the two ends. CDR3 amino acids: CASSPGGLQPQHF. CDR3 bases: TGTGCCAGCAGCCCAGGAGGGCTTCAGCCCCAGCATTTT.

The V call is TRBV27, the J call TRBJ1-4; possibly TRBD1 for D (6 bases). The V gene lost 6 bases and the J gene lost 3 bases, with 8 bases spanning the gap. CDR1 and CDR2 (germline): MNHEY, SMNVEV (reference sequence). CDR3 length: 13 residues. The CDR3 here is CASSGTPNEKLFF. Written as DNA, the CDR3 is TGTGCCAGCAGCGGGACACCTAATGAAAAACTGTTTTTT.

The chain has TRBV19 and TRBJ1-5, with TRBD1 identical over 7 bases. Trimming took 9 bases from V and 2 from J; bases not matched to a gene: 7. Germline CDR1 LNHDA, CDR2 SQIVND (reference sequence). The CDR3 extends over 14 amino acids. The CDR3 sequence is CASQTGIGNQPQHF. CDR3 in DNA: TGTGCCAGCCAGACAGGGATAGGCAATCAGCCCCAGCATTTT.

The chain employs TRBV7-6 and TRBJ2-3; the match to TRBD2 covers 9 bases. Germline values: CDR1 SGHVS, CDR2 FNYEAQ. The V segment lost 1 base and the J segment 0 bases; nucleotides outside the gene matches: 2. This CDR3 comprises 16 residues. CDR3 in amino acids: CASSLGLAESTDTQYF. CDR3 in DNA: TGTGCCAGCAGCTTAGGACTAGCGGAAAGCACAGATACGCAGTATTTT.

The chain links TRBV29-1 to TRBJ1-3, with D hard to call. CDR1 is SQVTM, CDR2 ANQGSEA, per germline. Trimming removed 0 bases from V and 0 bases from J, with 9 bases in between. The CDR3 is 15 amino acids. The CDR3 protein is CSVEDPQSSGNTIYF. The DNA of the CDR3 is TGCAGCGTTGAAGATCCACAGAGCTCTGGAAACACCATATATTTT.

This rearrangement joins TRBV15 to TRBJ1-2; D is undetermined. CDR1 is LNHNV and CDR2 is YYDKDF in the germline V gene (reference sequence). The CDR3 spans 13 residues. The V and J ends lost 5 bases and 3 bases respectively, with 10 bases between them. CDR3 nucleotide sequence: TGTGCCACCAGCCGCGAACGCGACTATGGCTACACCTTC. The encoded protein is CATSRERDYGYTF.

V usage is TRBV6-4 and J usage is TRBJ2-1, with 9 bases fitting TRBD2. This CDR3 region has 15 residues. The V gene's germline CDR1 is MRHNA and CDR2 SNTAGT. Trimming cost V 3 bases and J 3 bases; bases outside gene matches: 3. Written as DNA, the CDR3 is TGTGCCAGCAGTGAGACTAGCGGAGACTACAATGAGCAGTTCTTC. It is translated as CASSETSGDYNEQFF.

The chain couples TRBV2 to TRBJ2-5; D perhaps matches TRBD2 (6 bases). Germline values: CDR1 SNHLY, CDR2 FYNNEI. Trimming cost V 2 bases and J 5 bases, with 12 bases left between them. CDR3 length: 14 residues. The chain's CDR3 is CASSELGGRETQYF. The CDR3, as DNA: TGTGCCAGCAGTGAACTTGGGGGGAGGGAGACCCAGTACTTC. The entire variable domain, with the rest obtained from reference TRBV2 and TRBJ2-5, is as follows: EPEVTQTPSHQVTQMGQEVILRCVPISNHLYFYWYRQILGQKVEFLVSFYNNEISEKSEIFDDQFSVERPDGSNFTLKIRSTKLEDSAMYFCASSELGGRETQYFGPGTRLLVL.

V usage is TRBV5-6 and J usage is TRBJ2-2; tentatively, D is TRBD2 (6 bases). Germline values: CDR1 SGHDT, CDR2 YYEEEE. The germline V and J ends were trimmed by 0 bases and 4 bases, with 10 bases remaining between them. CDR3 length: 15 residues. The CDR3 DNA sequence: TGTGCCAGCAGCTTGGACGGGAGAGGCACCGGGGAGCTGTTTTTT. Residues: CASSLDGRGTGELFF. Supplemented by reference TRBV5-6 and TRBJ2-2, the full variable domain reads DAGVTQSPTHLIKTRGQQVTLRCSPKSGHDTVSWYQQALGQGPQFIFQYYEEEERQRGNFPDRFSGHQFPNYSSELNVNALLLGDSALYLCASSLDGRGTGELFFGEGSRLTVL.

The chain recombines TRBV6-1 with TRBJ2-2; possibly TRBD1 for D (6 bases). Germline CDR1 is MNHNS and CDR2 is SASEGT. There are 18 residues in the CDR3. Trimming shortened V by 1 base and J by 4 bases, and 19 bases separated the two germline ends. The CDR3 protein is CASSEVFRQARGTGELFF. CDR3 coding DNA: TGTGCCAGCAGTGAAGTTTTCCGACAGGCCCGAGGCACCGGGGAGCTGTTTTTT.

This rearrangement joins TRBV7-2 to TRBJ2-1; D might be TRBD2 (6 bases). The length of the CDR3 is 15 residues. The V end lost 6 bases, the J end lost 4 bases, and 16 bases lay between the germline ends. The germline V gene has CDR1 SGHTA and CDR2 FQGNSA. The DNA of the CDR3 is TGTGCCAGCAGACACCCGGGACTTTCGTACAATGAGCAGTTCTTC. This codes for CASRHPGLSYNEQFF.

The V and J genes are TRBV20-1 and TRBJ2-5, with 11 nucleotides matching TRBD2. Germline V CDR1 and CDR2: DFQATT, SNEGSKA (reference sequence). This CDR3 comprises 16 residues. With V trimmed by 3 bases and J by 4 bases, 10 bases remained unmatched. The CDR3 loop reads CSASPPRLAGIETQYF. CDR3 coding DNA: TGCAGTGCTAGTCCCCCGCGACTAGCGGGAATAGAGACCCAGTACTTC.

The chain uses TRBV27 and TRBJ2-7; tentative D call: TRBD1 (6 bases). The CDR3 spans 16 residues. V lost 5 bases and J lost 7, with 24 bases in between. The germline V gene encodes CDR1 MNHEY and CDR2 SMNVEV (reference sequence). CDR3 DNA sequence: TGTGCCAGCAGTCTACACACTACAGGGATAGCTCGGGAGCAGTACTTC. As protein: CASSLHTTGIAREQYF.

This rearrangement joins TRBV9 to TRBJ2-3; TRBD1 aligns across 8 bases. Unmatched junction bases numbered 6, after V lost 3 bases and J lost 3 bases. CDR1 is SGDLS, CDR2 YYNGEE, per germline. This CDR3 is 15 amino acids long. CDR3 amino acids: CASSGQGAQTDTQYF. The CDR3 DNA reads as TGTGCCAGCAGCGGGCAGGGGGCGCAAACAGATACGCAGTATTTT. The variable domain in full, completed from reference TRBV9 and TRBJ2-3, reads DSGVTQTPKHLITATGQRVTLRCSPRSGDLSVYWYQQSLDQGLQFLIQYYNGEERAKGNILERFSAQQFPDLHSELNLSSLELGDSALYFCASSGQGAQTDTQYFGPGTRLTVL.

The rearrangement links TRBV10-3 to TRBJ1-3; D is undetermined. Trimming cost V 3 bases and J 0 bases, with 6 bases left between them. Looked up from germline, CDR1 is ENHRY and CDR2 is SYGVKD. The CDR3 runs 14 residues. The DNA of the CDR3 is TGTGCCATCAGTGACGGAGCCTCTGGAAACACCATATATTTT. Translating gives CAISDGASGNTIYF.

This clone was counted ten times or more. The chain links TRBV4-3 to TRBJ2-3; 8 positions match TRBD2. Germline-derived CDR1 and CDR2 are LGHNA and YSLEER. The J segment lost 1 base and the V segment lost 4 bases, leaving 7 bases of the junction unmatched. This CDR3 spans 16 amino acids. The DNA for the CDR3 is TGCGCCAGCAGCCTCACCCCGACTAGCGGCACAGATACGCAGTATTTT. This encodes CASSLTPTSGTDTQYF.

The chain recombines TRBV11-2 with TRBJ2-7; a weak D match, TRBD1 (6 bases). CDR1 and CDR2 (germline): SGHAT, FQNNGV. CDR3 length: 14 residues. Trimming shortened V by 10 bases and J by 0 bases, and 16 bases separated the two germline ends. Written as DNA, the CDR3 is TGTGCCACAGACCCTGGGGGCAGCTCCTACGAGCAGTACTTC. This translates into CATDPGGSSYEQYF.

The gene calls are TRBV29-1 and TRBJ2-1; 13 positions match TRBD2. CDR1 and CDR2 (germline): SQVTM, ANQGSEA. Trimming at V came to 7 bases and at J to 8 bases, leaving 20 bases not matched to a gene. This CDR3 contains 18 residues. This CDR3 is CSGLQLAGGPPPPYEQFF. The CDR3 DNA reads as TGCAGCGGTCTCCAACTAGCGGGAGGGCCACCCCCCCCCTATGAGCAGTTCTTC.

The chain combines TRBV19 with TRBJ1-5, with D perhaps matching TRBD1 (6 bases). This CDR3 spans 15 amino acids. Germline V gene data show CDR1 as LNHDA and CDR2 as SQIVND (reference sequence). Trimming took off 3 bases at V and 2 bases at J, with 11 bases between the two ends. For the CDR3, the DNA is TGTGCCAGTAGTATTCTACAGGGAGGCAATCAGCCCCAGCATTTT. Translated, it gives CASSILQGGNQPQHF.

The chain has TRBV4-1 and TRBJ2-3; tentative D call: TRBD2 (6 bases). The CDR3 sequence is 16 residues long. Between the trimmed V and J ends, which lost 0 bases and 1 base, there was a span of 11 bases. Germline V gene data show CDR1 as MGHRA and CDR2 as YSYEKL. This CDR3 is CASSQEWLARTDTQYF. CDR3 bases: TGCGCCAGCAGCCAAGAATGGCTAGCGCGCACAGATACGCAGTATTTT.

The genes are TRBV4-3 and TRBJ2-7; TRBD1 aligns across 8 bases. This CDR3 is built from 16 residues. Germline CDR1 LGHNA, CDR2 YSLEER. After removal of 0 bases from V and 0 bases from J, the junction contained 4 bases not matched to a gene. CDR3 DNA sequence: TGCGCCAGCAGCCAAGATTGGGGACAGGTCTCCTACGAGCAGTACTTC. The encoded protein is CASSQDWGQVSYEQYF.

The CDR3 sequence: CAWTVAKADTQYF. Written as DNA, the CDR3 is TGTGCCTGGACGGTAGCTAAAGCAGATACGCAGTATTTT. The V gene is TRBV30, the J gene TRBJ2-3; unclear D gene. This CDR3 is 13 amino acids long. V was cut by 4 bases and J by 4 bases, with 12 bases left in between. Looked up from germline, CDR1 is GTSNPN and CDR2 is SVGIG (reference sequence).

The rearrangement links TRBV5-4 to TRBJ2-1, with 8 bases lining up with TRBD2. Losses at the gene ends were 4 bases for V and 9 bases for J; bases not matched to a gene: 9. CDR3 size: 14 residues. Germline V gene data show CDR1 as SGHNT and CDR2 as YYREEE (reference sequence). The CDR3 region has the DNA TGTGCCAGCAGCCCGACGGGACTAGTGGTTGAGCAGTTCTTC. This codes for CASSPTGLVVEQFF.

The CDR3 region is CASRAGLSTDTQYF. CDR3 nucleotides: TGTGCCAGCAGGGCAGGCCTTTCTACAGATACGCAGTATTTT. The V call is TRBV7-9, the J call TRBJ2-3; no clear D gene. CDR3 length: 14 amino acids. V lost 6 bases, J lost 3 bases, and 13 bases lay in between. Germline V gene lookup returns CDR1 SEHNR and CDR2 FQNEAQ (reference sequence).

V gene TRBV27 combines with J gene TRBJ2-7; perhaps TRBD2 as D (6 bases). This CDR3 region has 13 residues. Trimming pared 6 bases from V and 0 bases from J, leaving 9 bases between. Germline V gives CDR1 MNHEY, CDR2 SMNVEV (reference sequence). This CDR3 is CASRGGSSYEQYF. DNA for the CDR3: TGTGCCAGCAGGGGAGGCAGCTCCTACGAGCAGTACTTC.

The chain combines TRBV30 with TRBJ1-4; D unresolved. Germline CDR1 reads GTSNPN; CDR2 reads SVGIG (reference sequence). This CDR3 comprises 16 residues. V was cut by 0 bases and J by 8 bases, with 19 bases left in between. CDR3 in DNA: TGTGCCTGGAGTGTACCGGAGGGAATTGATATCGAAAAACTGTTTTTT. Protein product: CAWSVPEGIDIEKLFF.

V gene TRBV18 combines with J gene TRBJ2-7; 11 bases are a match to TRBD2. The CDR3 loop spans 15 amino acids. CDR1 is KGHSH and CDR2 is LQKENI in the germline V gene. Trimming at V came to 3 bases and at J to 3 bases, leaving 4 bases not matched to a gene. CDR3 region: CASSPGLAENYEQYF. The CDR3 region has the DNA TGTGCCAGCTCACCGGGACTAGCGGAGAACTACGAGCAGTACTTC.